The text below deals with one T cell receptor beta chain. In the original analysis: Amplifying reference gene primers gave estimates of nucleated cell counts. Only in-frame clones appear in the TCRdb table, and some are missing; sequencing was by immunoSEQ multiplex PCR. The V and J calls and the clone size are those of that table, but D and trimming were determined from the DNA. The repertoire holds a few hundred thousand clones, around 82% seen once, with about 15% in the top ten. Trimming took off 0 bases at V and 8 bases at J, with 22 bases between the two ends. This CDR3 has 16 residues. CDR1 is SQVTM and CDR2 is ANQGSEA in the germline V gene. The sample comes from a study of blood T cell repertoires in COVID-19. Turning to the study itself: Researchers got acute and convalescent COVID-19 samples from the United States, Italy and Spain. The cDNA or gDNA used as material had been derived from T cells, B-cell-depleted T cells, or PBMCs.

The Seattle patients joined while their infection was active and were tracked longitudinally afterward. The source is a person aged 70 to 79 with COVID-19, enrolled during active disease. The sequenced sample was peripheral blood. This chain connects TRBV29-1 to TRBJ1-2; D is possibly TRBD1 (6 bases). The CDR3 nucleotides are TGCAGCGTTGAAGAATCCCCAGGGGTGGGCTCTCGGGGCTACACCTTC. Translated, it gives CSVEESPGVGSRGYTF. The complete variable domain, with remaining parts taken from reference TRBV29-1 and TRBJ1-2, reads SAVISQKPSRDICQRGTSLTIQCQVDSQVTMMFWYRQQPGQSLTLIATANQGSEATYESGFVIDKFPISRPNLTFSTLTVSNMSPEDSSIYLCSVEESPGVGSRGYTFGSGTRLTVV.